The 22 T cell receptor beta chains listed next were all sequenced from one sample in a study of shared clonotypes between healthy human individuals. Clones were sequenced by immunoSEQ multiplex PCR, and TCRdb holds only the in-frame ones, with some missing. In the table there are approximately 2,300,000 clones, 85% to 95% of which are singletons. The specimen was naive CD4+ T cells from PBMCs. Subset noted: CD45RA+ positively selected. The receptors shown here come from a man younger than 30 in good health. Some clones in this sample may be carry-over from other donors' samples.

The chain joins TRBV25-1 to TRBJ1-2; the D gene is possibly TRBD1 (5 bases). This CDR3 is built from 14 residues. Trimming left V 4 bases short and J 2 bases short, with 11 bases between. Germline assignment: CDR1 MGHDK and CDR2 SYGVNS. The DNA of the CDR3 is TGTGCCAGCAGTGGAACCCGGGGGAACTATGGCTACACCTTC. Translating gives CASSGTRGNYGYTF.

The chain couples TRBV15 to TRBJ1-4, with D possibly TRBD1 on 6 matching bases. Germline V gives CDR1 LNHNV, CDR2 YYDKDF (reference sequence). This CDR3 spans 14 amino acids. The V gene lost 1 base and the J gene lost 4 bases, with 7 bases spanning the gap. The CDR3 is CATSRGTVNEKLFF. CDR3 in DNA: TGTGCCACCAGCAGAGGGACAGTTAATGAAAAACTGTTTTTT. The whole variable domain, remainder taken from reference TRBV15 and TRBJ1-4, is DAMVIQNPRYQVTQFGKPVTLSCSQTLNHNVMYWYQQKSSQAPKLLFHYYDKDFNNEADTPDNFQSRRPNTSFCFLDIRSPGLGDTAMYLCATSRGTVNEKLFFGSGTQLSVL.

The rearrangement joins TRBV5-4 to TRBJ2-1, with 7 bases that match TRBD1. CDR1 is SGHNT, CDR2 YYREEE, per germline (reference sequence). After removal of 2 bases from V and 4 bases from J, the junction contained 3 bases not matched to a gene. This CDR3 has 14 residues. CDR3 coding DNA: TGTGCCAGCAGCTTTGGACAGGAGTACAATGAGCAGTTCTTC. Its protein is CASSFGQEYNEQFF.

This chain joins TRBV19 and TRBJ1-1; TRBD1 matches at 9 bases. The trim removed 6 bases at V and 5 bases at J, leaving 7 bases unmatched. Germline loops: CDR1 LNHDA, CDR2 SQIVND (reference sequence). The CDR3 sequence is 14 residues long. The DNA of the CDR3 is TGTGCCAGTAGCTACAGGGGGCCACGGACTGAAGCTTTCTTT. As protein: CASSYRGPRTEAFF.

CDR3 coding DNA: TGTGCCAGCAGCTTAGAGGCTAGCGGGCCACGCCAGTTCTTC. This gives the protein CASSLEASGPRQFF. V gene TRBV11-2 combines with J gene TRBJ2-1; 8 bases are a match to TRBD2. Trimming cost V 0 bases and J 13 bases; bases outside gene matches: 8. Germline V gene data show CDR1 as SGHAT and CDR2 as FQNNGV. The CDR3 has 14 amino acids.

This chain connects TRBV28 to TRBJ2-4, with TRBD2 matching over 9 bases. CDR1 is MDHEN and CDR2 is SYDVKM in the germline V gene. Unmatched junction bases numbered 5, after V lost 10 bases and J lost 1 base. The CDR3 totals 14 residues. Written as DNA, the CDR3 is TGTGCCACCCGGAGCGGGGGGGCCAAAAACATTCAGTACTTC. Protein product: CATRSGGAKNIQYF.

As for this clone: Other DNA sequences of this sample code for an identical CDR3. The chain carries TRBV5-1 and TRBJ1-4; the D is unclear. The V and J ends lost 0 bases and 3 bases respectively, with 6 bases between them. The CDR3 length is 14 residues. Germline values: CDR1 SGHRS, CDR2 YFSETQ. As DNA, the CDR3 is TGCGCCAGCAGCTTGGGACGGGCTAATGAAAAACTGTTTTTT. Its translation: CASSLGRANEKLFF. Full variable domain (rest looked up from reference TRBV5-1 and TRBJ1-4): KAGVTQTPRYLIKTRGQQVTLSCSPISGHRSVSWYQQTPGQGLQFLFEYFSETQRNKGNFPGRFSGRQFSNSRSEMNVSTLELGDSALYLCASSLGRANEKLFFGSGTQLSVL.

V is TRBV7-3 and J is TRBJ2-2; D uncertain. Per the germline V gene, CDR1 is SGHTA and CDR2 is FQGTGA. Trimming removed 7 bases from V and 6 bases from J, with 9 bases in between. The CDR3 is 12 amino acids. CDR3 protein: CASTRRAGELFF. DNA of the CDR3: TGTGCCAGCACCCGGAGAGCCGGGGAGCTGTTTTTT.

The rearrangement joins TRBV9 to TRBJ2-3; D unresolved. Germline V CDR1 and CDR2: SGDLS, YYNGEE. Trimming removed 0 bases at V and 5 bases at J, with 13 bases between. CDR3 length equals 15 residues. The CDR3 loop is CASSVVGQGVDTQYF. CDR3 DNA: TGTGCCAGCAGCGTAGTGGGTCAAGGCGTAGATACGCAGTATTTT.

The genes are TRBV15 and TRBJ2-1; weak D call: TRBD2 (6 bases). Germline V lookup: CDR1 LNHNV, CDR2 YYDKDF (reference sequence). Between the trimmed V and J ends, which lost 5 bases and 9 bases, there was a span of 23 bases. This CDR3 has 16 amino acids. The CDR3 protein is CATSFRAGRIYSEQFF. Here the CDR3 DNA reads TGTGCCACCAGCTTCAGGGCGGGACGGATTTATAGTGAGCAGTTCTTC.

A note on this clone: The sample contains more than one DNA sequence encoding this CDR3. The genes are TRBV18 and TRBJ1-1, with 8 bases lining up with TRBD1. CDR1 and CDR2 (germline): KGHSH, LQKENI. J gave up 1 base and V 3 bases, and 1 base lay outside the gene matches. The length of the CDR3 is 14 residues. The CDR3 DNA follows: TGTGCCAGCTCACCGGGGACAGGGAACACTGAAGCTTTCTTT. Translating it yields CASSPGTGNTEAFF. Combining the CDR3 with reference TRBV18 and TRBJ1-1 gives the whole variable domain NAGVMQNPRHLVRRRGQEARLRCSPMKGHSHVYWYRQLPEEGLKFMVYLQKENIIDESGMPKERFSAEFPKEGPSILRIQQVVRGDSAAYFCASSPGTGNTEAFFGQGTRLTVV.

The chain combines TRBV23-1 with TRBJ2-5; a possible D gene is TRBD2 (6 bases). TRBV23-1 is recorded as an ORF, its role being uncertain. V was trimmed by 3 bases and J by 5 bases, leaving 19 bases between them. CDR3 length: 16 residues. CDR3 region: CASSHGVWAGSETQYF. The CDR3 coding sequence is TGCGCCAGCAGTCATGGGGTTTGGGCGGGGTCGGAGACCCAGTACTTC.

This chain uses TRBV28 with TRBJ1-5; D is possibly TRBD1 (6 bases). V was trimmed by 3 bases and J by 11 bases, leaving 14 bases between them. The germline gives CDR1 MDHEN, CDR2 SYDVKM. This CDR3 contains 13 residues. The CDR3 coding sequence is TGTGCCAGCAGTTTTACAGGGTGGAGAGCCCAGCATTTT. This translates into CASSFTGWRAQHF.

The chain links TRBV7-2 to TRBJ2-5; no definite D call. The V gene's germline CDR1 is SGHTA and CDR2 FQGNSA. The CDR3 sequence is 13 residues long. V shed 5 bases and J shed 5 bases, with 12 bases lying between them. The CDR3 is CASSQRLAETQYF. The CDR3 nucleotides are TGTGCCAGCAGCCAACGCTTAGCTGAGACCCAGTACTTC.

The chain is built from TRBV6-1 and TRBJ2-3, with a weak D call TRBD2 (5 bases). Trimming cost V 1 base and J 4 bases, with 9 bases left between them. CDR3 length equals 14 residues. Germline V gives CDR1 MNHNS, CDR2 SASEGT. The CDR3 sequence: CASSEGPGSDTQYF. The CDR3 DNA follows: TGTGCCAGCAGTGAAGGGCCGGGATCAGATACGCAGTATTTT.

The chain couples TRBV7-9 to TRBJ2-3; no clear D gene. Germline CDR1 is SEHNR and CDR2 is FQNEAQ (reference sequence). The CDR3 contains 17 residues. V lost 5 bases, J lost 2 bases, and 20 bases lay in between. CDR3 amino acids: CASSPSGRAAYTDTQYF. The CDR3 DNA follows: TGTGCCAGCAGCCCCTCGGGTCGGGCTGCTTACACAGATACGCAGTATTTT. Variable domain in full (rest from reference TRBV7-9 and TRBJ2-3): DTGVSQNPRHKITKRGQNVTFRCDPISEHNRLYWYRQTLGQGPEFLTYFQNEAQLEKSRLLSDRFSAERPKGSFSTLEIQRTEQGDSAMYLCASSPSGRAAYTDTQYFGPGTRLTVL.

This clone was counted a single time. The chain uses TRBV21-1 and TRBJ2-5; the table assigns TRBD1, which was not confirmed against the DNA. TRBV21-1 is flagged as a pseudogene. There are 21 residues in the CDR3. CDR3 nucleotide sequence: TGTGCCAGCAGCAAATTTGGGCCAATAGCGCCCCAAAAAACAGGGGGGGAGACCCAGTACTTC. Translated, it gives CASSKFGPIAPQKTGGETQYF.

The chain couples TRBV7-8 to TRBJ1-5; D gene unclear. The CDR3 covers 17 residues. Per the germline V gene, CDR1 is SGHVS and CDR2 is FQNEAQ. The V gene lost 0 bases and the J gene lost 5 bases, with 17 bases spanning the gap. CDR3 nucleotide sequence: TGTGCCAGCAGCTTAGCGCTTTCCGGGATACCTCATCAGCCCCAGCATTTT. Translating it yields CASSLALSGIPHQPQHF.

A single count supports this clone. The chain is built from TRBV5-1 and TRBJ2-1; 10 bases agree with TRBD2. Germline CDR1 is SGHRS and CDR2 is YFSETQ. This CDR3 is 16 amino acids long. V gave up 4 bases and J gave up 2 bases; unmatched junction bases: 6. Here the CDR3 reads CASSPGLAAAYNEQFF. The CDR3 DNA follows: TGCGCCAGCAGCCCAGGACTAGCGGCCGCCTACAATGAGCAGTTCTTC.

The chain uses TRBV9 and TRBJ2-7; 7 bases align to TRBD2. Germline V gene data show CDR1 as SGDLS and CDR2 as YYNGEE. After removal of 4 bases from V and 0 bases from J, the junction contained 7 bases not matched to a gene. The CDR3 is 15 residues long. This CDR3 reads CASSLGPSGSYEQYF. In nucleotides, the CDR3 is TGTGCCAGCAGCCTGGGGCCTAGCGGCTCCTACGAGCAGTACTTC. Full variable domain (missing parts from reference TRBV9 and TRBJ2-7): DSGVTQTPKHLITATGQRVTLRCSPRSGDLSVYWYQQSLDQGLQFLIQYYNGEERAKGNILERFSAQQFPDLHSELNLSSLELGDSALYFCASSLGPSGSYEQYFGPGTRLTVT.

This sequence joins TRBV28 and TRBJ2-7; D ambiguous. V dropped 0 bases and J dropped 3 bases, with 15 bases sitting between them. The CDR3 has 16 amino acids. CDR1 is MDHEN and CDR2 is SYDVKM in the germline V gene. The CDR3 reads CASSLWGRRNLYEQYF. In DNA, the CDR3 is TGTGCCAGCAGTTTATGGGGCAGGAGAAACCTCTACGAGCAGTACTTC.

This rearrangement joins TRBV4-2 to TRBJ1-5, with unresolved D. V dropped 0 bases and J dropped 4 bases, with 13 bases sitting between them. The V gene's germline CDR1 is LGHNA and CDR2 YNFKEQ. The CDR3 has 16 amino acids. For the CDR3, the DNA is TGTGCCAGCAGCCAAGATCCGCCAGGCCGGAATCAGCCCCAGCATTTT. This gives the protein CASSQDPPGRNQPQHF.